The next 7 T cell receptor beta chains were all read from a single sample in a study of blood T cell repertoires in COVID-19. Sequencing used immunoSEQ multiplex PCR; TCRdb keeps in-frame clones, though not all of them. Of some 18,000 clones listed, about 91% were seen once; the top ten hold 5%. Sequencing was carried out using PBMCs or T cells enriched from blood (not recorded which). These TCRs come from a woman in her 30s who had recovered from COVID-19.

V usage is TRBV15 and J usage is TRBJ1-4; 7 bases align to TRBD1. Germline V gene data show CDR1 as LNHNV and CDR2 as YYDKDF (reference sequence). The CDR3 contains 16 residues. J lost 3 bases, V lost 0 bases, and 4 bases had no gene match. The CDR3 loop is CATSRDKGTANEKLFF. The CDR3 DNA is TGTGCCACCAGCAGAGATAAGGGGACAGCTAATGAAAAACTGTTTTTT.

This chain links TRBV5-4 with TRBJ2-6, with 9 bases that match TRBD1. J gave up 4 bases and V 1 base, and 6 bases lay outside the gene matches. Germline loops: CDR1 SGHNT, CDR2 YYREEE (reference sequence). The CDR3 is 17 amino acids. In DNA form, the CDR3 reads TGTGCCAGCAGCTTGCCACAGGGGGCTTCAGGGGCCAACGTCCTGACTTTC. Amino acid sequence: CASSLPQGASGANVLTF.

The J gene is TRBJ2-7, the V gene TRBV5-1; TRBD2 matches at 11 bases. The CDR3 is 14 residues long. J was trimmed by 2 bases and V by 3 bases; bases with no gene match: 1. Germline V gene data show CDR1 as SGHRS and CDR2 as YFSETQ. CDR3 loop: CASSSTSGTYEQYF. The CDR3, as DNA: TGCGCCAGCAGCTCGACTAGCGGGACCTACGAGCAGTACTTC.

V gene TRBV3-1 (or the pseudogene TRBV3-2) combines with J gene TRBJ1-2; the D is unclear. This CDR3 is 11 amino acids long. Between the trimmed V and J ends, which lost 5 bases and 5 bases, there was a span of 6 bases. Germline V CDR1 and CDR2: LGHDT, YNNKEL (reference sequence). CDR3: CASSTGYGYTF. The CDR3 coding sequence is TGTGCCAGCAGCACGGGGTATGGCTACACCTTC.

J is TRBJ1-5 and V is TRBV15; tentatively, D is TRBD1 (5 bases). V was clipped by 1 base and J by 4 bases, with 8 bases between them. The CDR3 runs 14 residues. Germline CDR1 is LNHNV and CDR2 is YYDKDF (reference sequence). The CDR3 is CATSRGGVNQPQHF. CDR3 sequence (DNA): TGTGCCACCAGCAGAGGGGGGGTAAATCAGCCCCAGCATTTT.

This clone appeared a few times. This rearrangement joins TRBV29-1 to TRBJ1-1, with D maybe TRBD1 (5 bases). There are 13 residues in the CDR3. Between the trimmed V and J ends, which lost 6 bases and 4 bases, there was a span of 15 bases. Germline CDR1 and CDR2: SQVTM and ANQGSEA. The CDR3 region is CSVKQAPGTEAFF. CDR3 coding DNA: TGCAGCGTAAAACAGGCTCCGGGCACTGAAGCTTTCTTT. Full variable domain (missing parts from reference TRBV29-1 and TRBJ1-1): SAVISQKPSRDICQRGTSLTIQCQVDSQVTMMFWYRQQPGQSLTLIATANQGSEATYESGFVIDKFPISRPNLTFSTLTVSNMSPEDSSIYLCSVKQAPGTEAFFGQGTRLTVV.

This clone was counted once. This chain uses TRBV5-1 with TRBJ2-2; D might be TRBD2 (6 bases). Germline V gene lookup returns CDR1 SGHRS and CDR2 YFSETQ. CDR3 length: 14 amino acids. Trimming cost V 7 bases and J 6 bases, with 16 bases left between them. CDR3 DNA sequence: TGCGCCAGCGGGACTGGTGGGGCCCCCGGGGAGCTGTTTTTT. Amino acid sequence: CASGTGGAPGELFF.